One sample yielded the 7 T cell receptor beta chains listed below, sequenced in a study of persistence of HIV-infected CD4 T cells. Their cognate antigens are unknown. The libraries were made with immunoSEQ version 4 in survey mode. Generated by immunoSEQ multiplex PCR, the TCRdb table keeps only in-frame clones and is missing some. The data contain 25,000 to 35,000 clones, around 80% of them singletons. Lysates of CMV-infected fibroblasts at around 9.1 ug/mL stimulated these cells. Sorted nonresponding memory CD4+ T cells were CD40L-negative, CD69-negative, CD45RO-high. This material consisted of CD4+ T cells sorted from PBMCs after roughly 18-hour stimulation, taken from a patient who received antiretroviral therapy. All receptors derive from an adult man with HIV who was CMV-seropositive.

This clone has a single count. The genes are TRBV27 and TRBJ1-2; D is uncertain. This CDR3 contains 14 residues. V gave up 7 bases and J gave up 2 bases, with 14 bases separating them. Per germline, CDR1 MNHEY and CDR2 SMNVEV (reference sequence). The chain's CDR3 is CASTRVGGNYGYTF. In DNA, the CDR3 is TGTGCCAGCACTCGAGTGGGAGGAAACTATGGCTACACCTTC.

V is TRBV10-3 and J is TRBJ2-3, with 9 bases that match TRBD1. This CDR3 comprises 16 residues. Germline assignment: CDR1 ENHRY and CDR2 SYGVKD. The ends lost 3 bases at V and 2 bases at J; junction bases unmatched: 6. The DNA for the CDR3 is TGTGCCATCAGTGATAGACAGGGGGATTTCACAGATACGCAGTATTTT. Its translation: CAISDRQGDFTDTQYF.

The rearrangement joins TRBV7-8 to TRBJ2-1; the match to TRBD2 covers 10 bases. The CDR3 covers 16 residues. The ends lost 1 base at V and 9 bases at J; junction bases unmatched: 9. Germline loops: CDR1 SGHVS, CDR2 FQNEAQ. The CDR3 coding sequence is TGTGCCAGCAGCTTAGTAACGGTAGCGGGGGGTAGTGAGCAGTTCTTC. Translation: CASSLVTVAGGSEQFF.

The table lists this clone with a count of one. V is TRBV2 and J is TRBJ2-7, with TRBD1 as a possible D gene (6 bases). Trimming shortened V by 8 bases and J by 2 bases, and 13 bases separated the two germline ends. The CDR3 extends over 13 amino acids. Germline assignment: CDR1 SNHLY and CDR2 FYNNEI. This CDR3 reads CASADRPAYEQYF. CDR3 bases: TGTGCCAGCGCTGACAGGCCGGCCTACGAGCAGTACTTC.

The V and J genes are TRBV3-1 (or the pseudogene TRBV3-2) and TRBJ1-2; D gene ambiguous. V lost 0 bases and J lost 8, with 13 bases in between. The CDR3 is 14 residues long. Germline assignment: CDR1 LGHDT and CDR2 YNNKEL (reference sequence). Here the CDR3 DNA reads TGTGCCAGCAGCCAAGATCCCGCTGTGGGGGGCTACACCTTC. Protein product: CASSQDPAVGGYTF.

This chain uses TRBV6-5 with TRBJ1-4, with D perhaps TRBD1 (6 bases). The CDR3 runs 14 residues. From germline, CDR1 is MNHEY and CDR2 SVGAGI. V was cut by 2 bases and J by 8 bases, with 12 bases left in between. CDR3 residues: CASSYSGGLEKLFF. As DNA, the CDR3 is TGTGCCAGCAGTTACAGCGGGGGCCTAGAAAAACTGTTTTTT.

The sample holds one count of this clone. The rearrangement joins TRBV5-4 to TRBJ1-1; 9 nucleotides agree with TRBD1. V lost 5 bases and J lost 6; bases outside the gene matches: 8. CDR1 SGHNT and CDR2 YYREEE come from the germline V gene (reference sequence). The CDR3 runs 14 residues. DNA of the CDR3: TGTGCCAGCAGTCCTAGGACAGGGGTGCCTGAAGCTTTCTTT. Its protein product is CASSPRTGVPEAFF.